What follows are 7 T cell receptor beta chains derived from one specimen sequenced in a study of T cells in Graves' hyperthyroidism and ophthalmopathy. The CDR3 regions of TCR beta were amplified from RNA transcripts. A set of HTBI primers served as the primers for a first-round RT-PCR of the TCR CDR3. MiXCR, applied by TCRdb to the multiplex PCR reads, yields one record per CDR3 protein. In the table there are over 500,000 distinct CDR3 sequences, roughly 15% of which are singletons. The specimen was blood. The receptor set was obtained from a woman aged 25 to 45 with Graves' ophthalmopathy.

This clonotype was detected many times. The V gene is TRBV20-1, the J gene TRBJ2-3; D is unresolved. Germline V CDR1 and CDR2: DFQATT, SNEGSKA (reference sequence). The V and J ends lost 2 bases and 2 bases respectively, with 5 bases between them. This CDR3 is 12 amino acids long. The CDR3 loop reads CSARPATDTQYF. For the CDR3, the DNA is TGCAGTGCTAGACCAGCCACAGATACGCAGTATTTT.

This clonotype occurred many times. The J gene is TRBJ2-2, the V gene TRBV6-4; D remains unclear. Trimming took 6 bases from V and 1 from J, leaving 6 bases between them. The CDR3 spans 13 residues. The germline gives CDR1 MRHNA, CDR2 SNTAGT. The CDR3 DNA follows: TGTGCCAGCAGCGCTGGGAACACCGGGGAGCTGTTTTTT. This codes for CASSAGNTGELFF.

This clonotype was found a few times. The chain has TRBV6-2 or TRBV6-3 and TRBJ1-2, with TRBD1 as a possible D gene (5 bases). Trimming took 5 bases from V and 0 from J, leaving 13 bases between them. CDR1 is MNHEY and CDR2 is SVGEGT in the germline V gene. This CDR3 is built from 15 residues. The CDR3 spells CASSAVGGPNYGYTF. The DNA for the CDR3 is TGTGCCAGCAGTGCCGTCGGGGGTCCTAACTATGGCTACACCTTC.

Ten or more counts support this clonotype. This chain links TRBV4-3 with TRBJ2-1, with D perhaps being TRBD1 or TRBD2 (5 bases each). CDR3 length: 14 amino acids. The V end lost 4 bases, the J end lost 6 bases, and 13 bases lay between the germline ends. Germline lookup yields CDR1 LGHNA and CDR2 YSLEER. The CDR3 region is CASSRWERGNEQFF. Written as DNA, the CDR3 is TGCGCCAGCAGCCGGTGGGAGAGGGGCAATGAGCAGTTCTTC.

Remarks on this clonotype: Since a much larger clone is just one base distant, this may be a read error. The chain carries TRBV7-2 and TRBJ2-7; D may correspond to TRBD1 or TRBD2 (5 bases each). This CDR3 contains 16 residues. V gave up 3 bases and J gave up 3 bases, with 18 bases separating them. Germline V CDR1 and CDR2: SGHTA, FQGNSA. CDR3: CASSFLSRTGHYEQYF. CDR3 in DNA: TGTGCCAGCAGCTTTCTGTCCCGAACGGGGCACTACGAGCAGTACTTC.

The rearrangement uses TRBV28 and TRBJ1-4; unclear D gene. CDR1 is MDHEN and CDR2 is SYDVKM in the germline V gene. This CDR3 is built from 14 residues. V lost 7 bases and J lost 0, with 9 bases in between. The CDR3 DNA follows: TGTGCCAGCACCTTGACCGCAACTAATGAAAAACTGTTTTTT. Its translation is CASTLTATNEKLFF.

This chain joins TRBV7-9 and TRBJ2-7; tentatively, D is TRBD2 (6 bases). There are 12 residues in the CDR3. The V and J ends lost 7 bases and 3 bases respectively, with 10 bases between them. Germline CDR1 is SEHNR and CDR2 is FQNEAQ (reference sequence). DNA for the CDR3: TGTGCCAGCATAGGCGGGATCTACGAGCAGTACTTC. Encoded protein: CASIGGIYEQYF.